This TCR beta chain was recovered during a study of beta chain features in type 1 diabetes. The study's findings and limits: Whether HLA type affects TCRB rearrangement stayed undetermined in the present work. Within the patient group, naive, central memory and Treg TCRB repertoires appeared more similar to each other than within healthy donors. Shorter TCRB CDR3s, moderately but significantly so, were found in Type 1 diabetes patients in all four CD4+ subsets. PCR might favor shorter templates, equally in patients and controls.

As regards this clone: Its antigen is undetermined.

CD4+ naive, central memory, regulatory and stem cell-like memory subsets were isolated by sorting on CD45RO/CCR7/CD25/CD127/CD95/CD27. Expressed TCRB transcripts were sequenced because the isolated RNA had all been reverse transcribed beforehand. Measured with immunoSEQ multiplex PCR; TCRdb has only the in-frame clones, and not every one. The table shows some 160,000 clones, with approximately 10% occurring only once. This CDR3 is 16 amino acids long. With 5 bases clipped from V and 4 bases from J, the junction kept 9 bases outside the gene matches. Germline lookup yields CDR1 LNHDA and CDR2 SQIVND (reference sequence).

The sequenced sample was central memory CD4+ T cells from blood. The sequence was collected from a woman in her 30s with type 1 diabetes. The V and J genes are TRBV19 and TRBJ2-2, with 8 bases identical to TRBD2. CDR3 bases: TGTGCCAGTAGTGTAAGAGCGGGAGTGGGCACCGGGGAGCTGTTTTTT. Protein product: CASSVRAGVGTGELFF.